This record covers a single T cell receptor (beta chain). The data originate from a study of neoadjuvant anti-PD-1 for oral cavity cancer. This CDR3 comprises 15 residues. Unmatched junction bases numbered 8, after V lost 6 bases and J lost 4 bases. Germline-derived CDR1 and CDR2 are PRHDT and FYEKMQ (reference sequence). The assay was immunoSEQ multiplex PCR, and TCRdb's table has in-frame clones only and misses some. Here the sample spans 15,000 to 20,000 clones, about two thirds being singletons. This receptor was identified in a person between 40 and 85 years old with oral cavity squamous cell carcinoma. The source was PBMCs, collected before nivolumab (anti-PD-1) treatment. The V gene is TRBV13, the J gene TRBJ2-7; TRBD2 aligns across 11 bases. The CDR3, as DNA: TGTGCCAGCAGTCACACCGGGACTAGCGGTTACGAGCAGTACTTC. Protein sequence: CASSHTGTSGYEQYF.